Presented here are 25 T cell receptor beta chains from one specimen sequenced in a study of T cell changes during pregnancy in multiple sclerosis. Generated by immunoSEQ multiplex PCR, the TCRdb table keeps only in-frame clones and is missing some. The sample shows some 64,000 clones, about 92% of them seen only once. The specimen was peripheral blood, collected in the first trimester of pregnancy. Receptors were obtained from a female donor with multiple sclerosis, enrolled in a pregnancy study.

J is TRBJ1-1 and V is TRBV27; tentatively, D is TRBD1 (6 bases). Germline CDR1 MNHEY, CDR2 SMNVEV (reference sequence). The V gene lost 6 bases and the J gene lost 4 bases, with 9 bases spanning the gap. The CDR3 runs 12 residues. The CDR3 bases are TGTGCCAGCAGGACAGGAGCCACTGAAGCTTTCTTT. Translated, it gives CASRTGATEAFF.

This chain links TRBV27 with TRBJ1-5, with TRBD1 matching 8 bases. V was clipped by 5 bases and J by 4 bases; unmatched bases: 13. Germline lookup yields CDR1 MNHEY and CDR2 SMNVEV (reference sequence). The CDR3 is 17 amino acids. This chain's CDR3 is CASSPRSDRARNQPQHF. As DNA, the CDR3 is TGTGCCAGCAGTCCACGATCGGACAGGGCTAGGAATCAGCCCCAGCATTTT.

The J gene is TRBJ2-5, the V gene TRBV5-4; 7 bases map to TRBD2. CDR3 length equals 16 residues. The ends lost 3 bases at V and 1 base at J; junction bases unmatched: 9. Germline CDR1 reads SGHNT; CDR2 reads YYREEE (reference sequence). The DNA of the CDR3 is TGTGCCAGCAGCTCACGGAAAGCGGGAACCCAAGAGACCCAGTACTTC. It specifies CASSSRKAGTQETQYF.

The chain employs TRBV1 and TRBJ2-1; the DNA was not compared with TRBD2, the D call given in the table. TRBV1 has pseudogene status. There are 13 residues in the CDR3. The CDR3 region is CTSSPTPADEQFF. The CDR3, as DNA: TGCACCAGCAGCCCTACCCCAGCGGATGAGCAGTTCTTC.

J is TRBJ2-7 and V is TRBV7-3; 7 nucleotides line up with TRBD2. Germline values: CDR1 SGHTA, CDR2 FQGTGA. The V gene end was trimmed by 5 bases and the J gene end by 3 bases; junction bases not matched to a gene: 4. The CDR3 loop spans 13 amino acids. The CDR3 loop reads CASSQASGYEQYF. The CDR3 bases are TGTGCCAGCAGCCAAGCTAGCGGCTACGAGCAGTACTTC. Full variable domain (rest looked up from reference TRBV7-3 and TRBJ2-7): GAGVSQTPSNKVTEKGKYVELRCDPISGHTALYWYRQSLGQGPEFLIYFQGTGAADDSGLPNDRFFAVRPEGSVSTLKIQRTERGDSAVYLCASSQASGYEQYFGPGTRLTVT.

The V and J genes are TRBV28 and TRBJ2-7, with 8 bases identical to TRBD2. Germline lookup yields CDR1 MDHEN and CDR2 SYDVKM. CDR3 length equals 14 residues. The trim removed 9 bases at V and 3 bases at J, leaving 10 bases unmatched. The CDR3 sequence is CASTSGTRVYEQYF. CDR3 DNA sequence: TGTGCCAGTACATCCGGGACTAGGGTCTACGAGCAGTACTTC.

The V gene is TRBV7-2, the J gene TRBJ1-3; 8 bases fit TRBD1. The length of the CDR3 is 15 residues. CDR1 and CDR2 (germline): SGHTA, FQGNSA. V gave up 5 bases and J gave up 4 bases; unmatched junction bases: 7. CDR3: CASSTRTGIGNTIYF. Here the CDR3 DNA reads TGTGCCAGCAGCACACGGACAGGGATCGGAAACACCATATATTTT.

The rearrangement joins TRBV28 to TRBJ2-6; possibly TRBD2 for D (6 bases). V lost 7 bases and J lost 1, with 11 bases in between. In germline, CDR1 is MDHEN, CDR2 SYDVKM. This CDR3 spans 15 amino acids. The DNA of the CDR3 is TGTGCCAGCACCCTGGGGGGATCTGGGGCCAACGTCCTGACTTTC. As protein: CASTLGGSGANVLTF.

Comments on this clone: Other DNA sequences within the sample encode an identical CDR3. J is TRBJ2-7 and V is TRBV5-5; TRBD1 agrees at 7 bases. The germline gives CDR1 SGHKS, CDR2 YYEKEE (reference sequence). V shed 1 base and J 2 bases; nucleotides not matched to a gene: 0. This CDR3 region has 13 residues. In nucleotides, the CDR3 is TGTGCCAGCAGCTTGCAGGGGGCCTACGAGCAGTACTTC. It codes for CASSLQGAYEQYF.

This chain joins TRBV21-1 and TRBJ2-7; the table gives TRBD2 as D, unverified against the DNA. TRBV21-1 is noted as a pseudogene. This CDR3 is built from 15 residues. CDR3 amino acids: CASSLTSGKAYEQYF. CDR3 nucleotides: TGTGCCAGCAGCTTAACTAGCGGGAAGGCCTACGAGCAGTACTTC.

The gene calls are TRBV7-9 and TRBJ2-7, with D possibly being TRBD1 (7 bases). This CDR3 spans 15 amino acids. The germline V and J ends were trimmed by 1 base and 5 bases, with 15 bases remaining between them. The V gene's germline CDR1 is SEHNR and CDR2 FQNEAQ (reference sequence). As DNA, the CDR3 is TGTGCCAGCAGCTTAGAGGGGAGGACAGGCGACGAGCAGTACTTC. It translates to CASSLEGRTGDEQYF.

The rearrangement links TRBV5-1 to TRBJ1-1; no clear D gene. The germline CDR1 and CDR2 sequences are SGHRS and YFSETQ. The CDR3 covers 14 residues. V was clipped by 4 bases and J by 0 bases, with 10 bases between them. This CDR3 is CASSPNRLNTEAFF. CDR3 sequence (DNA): TGCGCCAGCAGCCCCAACAGATTGAACACTGAAGCTTTCTTT. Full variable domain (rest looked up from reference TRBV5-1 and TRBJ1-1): KAGVTQTPRYLIKTRGQQVTLSCSPISGHRSVSWYQQTPGQGLQFLFEYFSETQRNKGNFPGRFSGRQFSNSRSEMNVSTLELGDSALYLCASSPNRLNTEAFFGQGTRLTVV.

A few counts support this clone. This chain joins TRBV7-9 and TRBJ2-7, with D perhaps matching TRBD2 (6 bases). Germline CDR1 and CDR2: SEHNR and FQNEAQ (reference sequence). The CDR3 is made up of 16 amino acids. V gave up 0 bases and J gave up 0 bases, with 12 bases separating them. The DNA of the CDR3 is TGTGCCAGCAGCTTAGCCGCGGGGTCTATCTCCTACGAGCAGTACTTC. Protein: CASSLAAGSISYEQYF.

In DNA form, the CDR3 reads TGCAGCGTTTCGGGACAGGGGGCGCGGGAGACCCAGTACTTC. It specifies CSVSGQGARETQYF. The chain has TRBV29-1 and TRBJ2-5; 12 positions agree with TRBD1. Germline CDR1 and CDR2: SQVTM and ANQGSEA. The CDR3 runs to 14 residues. Losses at the gene ends were 5 bases for V and 5 bases for J; bases not matched to a gene: 6. Supplemented by reference TRBV29-1 and TRBJ2-5, the full variable domain reads SAVISQKPSRDICQRGTSLTIQCQVDSQVTMMFWYRQQPGQSLTLIATANQGSEATYESGFVIDKFPISRPNLTFSTLTVSNMSPEDSSIYLCSVSGQGARETQYFGPGTRLLVL.

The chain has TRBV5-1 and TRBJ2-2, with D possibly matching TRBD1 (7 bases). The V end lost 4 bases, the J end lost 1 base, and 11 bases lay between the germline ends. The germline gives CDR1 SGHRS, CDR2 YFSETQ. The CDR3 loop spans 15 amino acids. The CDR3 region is CASSAGQRNTGELFF. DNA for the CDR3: TGCGCCAGCAGCGCGGGACAGAGGAACACCGGGGAGCTGTTTTTT.

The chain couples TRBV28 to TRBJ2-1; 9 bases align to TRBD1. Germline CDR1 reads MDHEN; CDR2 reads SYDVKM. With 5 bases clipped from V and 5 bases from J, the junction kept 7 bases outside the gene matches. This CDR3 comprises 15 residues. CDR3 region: CASSLPGTGNNEQFF. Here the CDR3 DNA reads TGTGCCAGCAGTCTCCCCGGGACAGGGAACAATGAGCAGTTCTTC.

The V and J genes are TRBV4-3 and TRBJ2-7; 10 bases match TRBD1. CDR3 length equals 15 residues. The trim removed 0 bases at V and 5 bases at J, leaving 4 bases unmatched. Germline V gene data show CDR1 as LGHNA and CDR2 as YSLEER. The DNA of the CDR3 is TGCGCCAGCAGCCAAGATGAAGGGACAGGGGACGAGCAGTACTTC. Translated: CASSQDEGTGDEQYF.

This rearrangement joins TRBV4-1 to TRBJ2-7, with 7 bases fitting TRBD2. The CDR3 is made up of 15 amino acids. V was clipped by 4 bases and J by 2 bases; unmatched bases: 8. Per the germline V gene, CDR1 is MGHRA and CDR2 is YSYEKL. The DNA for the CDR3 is TGCGCCAGCAGCCCCGGGGGGAGGGGACCCTACGAGCAGTACTTC. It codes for CASSPGGRGPYEQYF.

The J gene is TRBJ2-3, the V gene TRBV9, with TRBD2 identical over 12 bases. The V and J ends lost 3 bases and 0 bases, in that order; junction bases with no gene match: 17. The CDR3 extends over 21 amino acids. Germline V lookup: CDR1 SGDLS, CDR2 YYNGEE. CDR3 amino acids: CASSAVRVLAGGGPSTDTQYF. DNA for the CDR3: TGTGCCAGCAGCGCAGTTCGGGTACTAGCGGGAGGAGGACCTAGCACAGATACGCAGTATTTT.

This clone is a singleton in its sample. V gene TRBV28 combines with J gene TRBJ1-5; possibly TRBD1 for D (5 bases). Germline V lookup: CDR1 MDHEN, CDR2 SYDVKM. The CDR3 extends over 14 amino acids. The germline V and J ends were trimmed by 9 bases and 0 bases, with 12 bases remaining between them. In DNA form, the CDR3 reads TGTGCCAGTAACGGAGGGGATAGCAATCAGCCCCAGCATTTT. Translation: CASNGGDSNQPQHF.

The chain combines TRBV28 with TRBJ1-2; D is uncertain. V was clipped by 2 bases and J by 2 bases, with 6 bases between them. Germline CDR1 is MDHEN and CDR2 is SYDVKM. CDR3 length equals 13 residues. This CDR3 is CASSLGQNYGYTF. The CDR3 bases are TGTGCCAGCAGTTTAGGGCAGAACTATGGCTACACCTTC.

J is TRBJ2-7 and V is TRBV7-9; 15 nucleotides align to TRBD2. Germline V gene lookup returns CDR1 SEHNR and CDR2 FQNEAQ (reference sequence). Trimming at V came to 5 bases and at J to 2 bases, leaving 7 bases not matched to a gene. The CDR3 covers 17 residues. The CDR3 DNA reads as TGTGCCAGCAGCCCGGGGACTAGCGGGAGGACCCCCTACGAGCAGTACTTC. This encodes CASSPGTSGRTPYEQYF. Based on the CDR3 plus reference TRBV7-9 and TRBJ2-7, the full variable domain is DTGVSQNPRHKITKRGQNVTFRCDPISEHNRLYWYRQTLGQGPEFLTYFQNEAQLEKSRLLSDRFSAERPKGSFSTLEIQRTEQGDSAMYLCASSPGTSGRTPYEQYFGPGTRLTVT.

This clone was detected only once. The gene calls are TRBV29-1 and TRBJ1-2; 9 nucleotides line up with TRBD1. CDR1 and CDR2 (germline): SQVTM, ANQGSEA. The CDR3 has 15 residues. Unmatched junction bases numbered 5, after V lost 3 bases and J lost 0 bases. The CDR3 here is CSVDVTGGSNYGYTF. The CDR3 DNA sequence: TGCAGCGTTGATGTGACAGGGGGTTCTAACTATGGCTACACCTTC.

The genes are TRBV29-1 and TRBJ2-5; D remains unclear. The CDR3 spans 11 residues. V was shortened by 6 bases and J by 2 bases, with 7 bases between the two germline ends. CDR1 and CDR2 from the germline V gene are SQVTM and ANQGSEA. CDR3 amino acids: CSVRPQETQYF. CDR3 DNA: TGCAGCGTGCGGCCTCAAGAGACCCAGTACTTC.

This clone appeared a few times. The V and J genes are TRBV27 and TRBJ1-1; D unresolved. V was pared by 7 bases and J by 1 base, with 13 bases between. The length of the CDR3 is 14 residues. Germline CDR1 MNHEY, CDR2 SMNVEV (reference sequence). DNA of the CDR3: TGTGCCAGCATCAGCCACGGGAAGAACACTGAAGCTTTCTTT. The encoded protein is CASISHGKNTEAFF.